This T cell receptor beta chain was identified in a study of T-cell reconstitution after alpha-beta-depleted transplantation in children. The authors prepared the TCRbeta library with unique molecular identifiers. In TCRdb, the PCR reads were re-called with MiXCR into one record per CDR3 protein. Among 350,000 to 500,000 distinct CDR3 sequences listed, approximately 41% were seen once. This clonotype appeared a few times. Germline values: CDR1 SEHNR, CDR2 FQNEAQ (reference sequence). The CDR3 is 16 amino acids. The V gene end was trimmed by 5 bases and the J gene end by 9 bases; junction bases not matched to a gene: 10.

This receptor was identified in a girl aged 2-10 years with aplastic anemia, due to receive a stem cell transplant. The material sequenced was PBMCs, taken before TCRalphabeta/CD19-depleted stem cell transplant. V is TRBV7-9 and J is TRBJ2-1; TRBD2 aligns across 13 bases. The DNA for the CDR3 is TGTGCCAGCAGCCCACGACTAGCGGGAGGTAGAAGTGAGCAGTTCTTC. Protein sequence: CASSPRLAGGRSEQFF. Complete variable domain (other parts from reference TRBV7-9 and TRBJ2-1): DTGVSQNPRHKITKRGQNVTFRCDPISEHNRLYWYRQTLGQGPEFLTYFQNEAQLEKSRLLSDRFSAERPKGSFSTLEIQRTEQGDSAMYLCASSPRLAGGRSEQFFGPGTRLTVL.